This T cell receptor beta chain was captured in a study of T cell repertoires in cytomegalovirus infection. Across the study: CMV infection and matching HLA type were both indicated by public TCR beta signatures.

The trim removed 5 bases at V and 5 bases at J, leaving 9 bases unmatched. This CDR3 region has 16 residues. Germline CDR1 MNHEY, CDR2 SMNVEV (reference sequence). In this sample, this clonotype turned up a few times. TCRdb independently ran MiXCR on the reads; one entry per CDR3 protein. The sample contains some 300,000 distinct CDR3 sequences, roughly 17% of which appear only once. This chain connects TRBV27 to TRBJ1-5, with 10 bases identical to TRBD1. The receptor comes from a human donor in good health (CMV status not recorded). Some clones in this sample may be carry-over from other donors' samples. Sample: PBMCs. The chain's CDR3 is CASSTLTGGGDQPQHF. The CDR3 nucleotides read TGTGCCAGCAGTACCCTGACAGGGGGCGGGGATCAGCCCCAGCATTTT.